This is a list of T cell receptor beta chains from one sample in a study of T cell responses to AZD1222 COVID-19 vaccine. TCRdb's copy holds only in-frame clones and misses some; the assay was immunoSEQ multiplex PCR. The sample holds fewer than 120,000 clones, roughly 89% seen once. Material: peripheral blood, obtained 28 days after the second AZD1222 dose. The origin of the receptors is an adult who received the AZD1222 COVID-19 vaccine. Each CDR3 is given with its conserved first and last residue. Fields, in order: V gene, D gene, clone size, J gene, CDR3 protein, CDR3 DNA. A D gene is named only where the DNA matches it firmly. Size tells how often a clone was seen (once, few, many) or the class of an expanded clone, and some rows leave it out.

v_gene: TRBV6-4; d_gene: TRBD2; abundance: few; j_gene: TRBJ2-1; CDR3aa: CASSREGWRNEQFF; CDR3nt: TGTGCCAGCAGCCGGGAGGGCTGGCGTAATGAGCAGTTCTTC
v_gene: TRBV5-1; d_gene: -; abundance: -; j_gene: TRBJ1-6; CDR3aa: CASSRGRGGSSYNSPLHF; CDR3nt: TGCGCCAGCAGCCGCGGCCGGGGCGGGAGCTCCTATAATTCACCCCTCCACTTT
v_gene: TRBV19; d_gene: -; abundance: -; j_gene: TRBJ1-6; CDR3aa: CASSIARSAAINSPLHF; CDR3nt: TGTGCCAGTAGTATAGCGAGGAGCGCCGCCATTAATTCACCCCTCCACTTT
v_gene: TRBV6-5; d_gene: -; abundance: -; j_gene: TRBJ1-4; CDR3aa: CASTRAWGEGEKLFF; CDR3nt: TGTGCCAGCACGCGAGCCTGGGGGGAGGGTGAAAAACTGTTTTTT
v_gene: TRBV28; d_gene: -; abundance: -; j_gene: TRBJ2-6; CDR3aa: CASWGDSLGSGANVLTF; CDR3nt: TGTGCCAGCTGGGGGGACAGTCTTGGTTCTGGGGCCAACGTCCTGACTTTC
v_gene: TRBV6-1; d_gene: -; abundance: -; j_gene: TRBJ2-7; CDR3aa: CASSERRGYEQYF; CDR3nt: TGTGCCAGCAGTGAAAGGAGGGGTTACGAGCAGTACTTC
v_gene: TRBV10-3; d_gene: -; abundance: -; j_gene: TRBJ2-3; CDR3aa: CAISDRTDTQYF; CDR3nt: TGTGCCATCAGTGACCGCACAGATACGCAGTATTTT
v_gene: TRBV4-1; d_gene: TRBD2; abundance: once; j_gene: TRBJ2-7; CDR3aa: CASSLGGNYEQYF; CDR3nt: TGCGCCAGCAGCCTGGGGGGGAACTACGAGCAGTACTTC
v_gene: TRBV5-1; d_gene: -; abundance: -; j_gene: TRBJ1-6; CDR3aa: CASSLAGSGSPLHF; CDR3nt: TGCGCCAGCAGCTTGGCCGGGTCGGGGTCACCCCTCCACTTT
v_gene: TRBV9; d_gene: -; abundance: -; j_gene: TRBJ2-1; CDR3aa: CASAPTPSDEQFF; CDR3nt: TGTGCCAGCGCCCCGACCCCTTCGGATGAGCAGTTCTTC
v_gene: TRBV5-5; d_gene: -; abundance: -; j_gene: TRBJ1-2; CDR3aa: CASSFQVSAGTSYGYTF; CDR3nt: TGTGCCAGCAGCTTCCAGGTTTCTGCAGGGACCTCCTATGGCTACACCTTC
v_gene: TRBV5-5; d_gene: -; abundance: -; j_gene: TRBJ1-1; CDR3aa: CASSLVTNMNTEAFF; CDR3nt: TGTGCCAGCAGCTTGGTCACAAACATGAACACTGAAGCTTTCTTT
v_gene: TRBV9; d_gene: -; abundance: -; j_gene: TRBJ2-2; CDR3aa: CASSEGSPSNTGELFF; CDR3nt: TGTGCCAGCAGTGAGGGTTCTCCGTCGAACACCGGGGAGCTGTTTTTT
v_gene: TRBV18; d_gene: TRBD1; abundance: -; j_gene: TRBJ2-7; CDR3aa: CASSAEGQGAYEQYF; CDR3nt: TGTGCCAGCTCAGCAGAGGGACAGGGGGCCTACGAGCAGTACTTC
v_gene: TRBV28; d_gene: -; abundance: -; j_gene: TRBJ1-2; CDR3aa: CASSLRTGRYTPYGYTF; CDR3nt: TGTGCCAGCAGTCTTAGGACTGGACGCTACACGCCCTATGGCTACACCTTC
v_gene: TRBV2; d_gene: TRBD1; abundance: -; j_gene: TRBJ1-5; CDR3aa: CASRAATGVDQPQHF; CDR3nt: TGTGCCAGCAGGGCCGCCACAGGGGTTGACCAGCCCCAGCATTTT
v_gene: TRBV27; d_gene: TRBD1; abundance: -; j_gene: TRBJ2-6; CDR3aa: CASSLNYRGTLSGANVLTF; CDR3nt: TGTGCCAGCAGTTTGAACTACAGGGGAACCCTCTCTGGGGCCAACGTCCTGACTTTC
v_gene: TRBV7-9; d_gene: -; abundance: -; j_gene: TRBJ1-5; CDR3aa: CASTEDDQPQHF; CDR3nt: TGTGCCAGCACAGAGGACGATCAGCCCCAGCATTTT
v_gene: TRBV7-9; d_gene: -; abundance: -; j_gene: TRBJ1-1; CDR3aa: CASSLSRNTEAFF; CDR3nt: TGTGCCAGCAGCTTGTCCAGAAACACTGAAGCTTTCTTT
v_gene: TRBV9; d_gene: TRBD1; abundance: -; j_gene: TRBJ2-7; CDR3aa: CASSVGQGLGEQYF; CDR3nt: TGTGCCAGCAGCGTAGGACAGGGTTTAGGTGAGCAGTACTTC
v_gene: TRBV27; d_gene: TRBD1; abundance: -; j_gene: TRBJ1-1; CDR3aa: CASRVQGGTEAFF; CDR3nt: TGTGCCAGCCGTGTTCAGGGGGGCACTGAAGCTTTCTTT